This T cell receptor (beta chain) was documented in a study of response to subunit inactivated influenza vaccine. The CDR3 sequence is 16 residues long. Germline values: CDR1 SGHRS, CDR2 YFSETQ. Trimming pared 1 base from V and 2 bases from J, leaving 14 bases between. A remark on this clonotype: The target antigen is unknown.

TCRdb ran MiXCR on the RT-PCR reads and lists one entry per CDR3 protein. The data hold 650,000 to 800,000 distinct CDR3 sequences, with around 18% observed a single time. Whole-study findings and limits: Authors suggested few new T cells are recruited by each seasonal influenza vaccination.

This material consisted of PBMCs from blood, taken 5 to 6 days after vaccination. The chain carries TRBV5-1 and TRBJ2-3; either TRBD1 or TRBD2 may fit D (6 bases each). The TCR comes from a man aged 50 or older who received an inactivated influenza vaccine. Written as DNA, the CDR3 is TGCGCCAGCAGCTTGATGGCGGGGACACTCACAGATACGCAGTATTTT. It is translated as CASSLMAGTLTDTQYF.